What follows are 16 T cell receptor beta chains derived from one specimen sequenced in a study of a mutant IDH1 vaccine in newly diagnosed glioma. Sample time point: week 35, safety follow-up. The vaccine gave 300 ug of a 20-mer mutant IDH1 peptide subcutaneously per dose. These receptors' antigens are unknown. Only in-frame clones appear in the TCRdb table, and some are missing; sequencing was by immunoSEQ multiplex PCR. The data hold under 40,000 clones, with around four fifths observed a single time. The input for sequencing was PBMCs, taken from a glioma patient whose treatment included an IDH1 peptide vaccine. The source is a man aged 35-49 years with glioma. Some clones in this sample may be carry-over from other donors' samples.

This chain uses TRBV11-2 with TRBJ1-6; D is possibly TRBD1 (6 bases). Germline loops: CDR1 SGHAT, CDR2 FQNNGV. V was shortened by 7 bases and J by 0 bases, with 19 bases between the two germline ends. This CDR3 comprises 18 residues. The CDR3 sequence: CASNSEGGGRSYNSPLHF. In nucleotides, the CDR3 is TGTGCCAGCAATTCAGAAGGGGGTGGACGCTCCTATAATTCACCCCTCCACTTT. Full variable domain (remainder filled in from reference TRBV11-2 and TRBJ1-6): EAGVAQSPRYKIIEKRQSVAFWCNPISGHATLYWYQQILGQGPKLLIQFQNNGVVDDSQLPKDRFSAERLKGVDSTLKIQPAKLEDSAVYLCASNSEGGGRSYNSPLHFGNGTRLTVT.

This chain connects TRBV9 to TRBJ2-1; D unresolved. This CDR3 is built from 14 residues. The germline V gene encodes CDR1 SGDLS and CDR2 YYNGEE. Trimming took 4 bases from V and 6 from J, leaving 14 bases between them. The chain's CDR3 is CASSRMWARNEQFF. In DNA, the CDR3 is TGTGCCAGCAGCCGAATGTGGGCACGCAATGAGCAGTTCTTC.

Regarding this clone: Without the conserved terminal phenylalanine or tryptophan, this CDR3 likely stems from a read error. The DNA is omitted, as the CDR3 cannot be located on it reliably, and the CDR3 follows TCRdb's listing. V and J are TRBV5-8 and TRBJ1-1. Termini included, the CDR3 measures 11 amino acids. Germline V gives CDR1 SGHTS, CDR2 YDEGEE. This CDR3 reads CASSPVPSLPK.

The chain links TRBV4-1 to TRBJ1-1; 7 bases match TRBD1. CDR3 length: 16 amino acids. CDR1 MGHRA and CDR2 YSYEKL come from the germline V gene. The V segment lost 5 bases and the J segment 6 bases; nucleotides outside the gene matches: 15. As DNA, the CDR3 is TGCGCCAGCAGCTACCAACCTAGACAGGGAGGCGCTGAAGCTTTCTTT. Amino acids: CASSYQPRQGGAEAFF.

This clone showed up just a few times. The chain uses TRBV10-2 and TRBJ2-7; no clear D. The CDR3 extends over 12 amino acids. V lost 5 bases and J lost 12, with 17 bases in between. Germline assignment: CDR1 WSHSY and CDR2 SAAADI. CDR3 sequence reads: CASSLDSYILYF. In DNA, the CDR3 is TGCGCCAGCAGTCTTGACTCGTATATACTGTACTTC.

In nucleotides, the CDR3 is TGTGCCAGCAGCTTAAGTTGGGACAGGGTTTCTGGGGCCAACGTCCTGACTTTC. Encoded protein: CASSLSWDRVSGANVLTF. V and J are TRBV7-3 and TRBJ2-6, with 9 bases aligning to TRBD1. V shed 1 base, J shed 1 base, and the junction held 5 bases outside the gene matches. Germline V gives CDR1 SGHTA, CDR2 FQGTGA. The CDR3 extends over 18 amino acids.

This clone appeared once. The chain combines TRBV25-1 with TRBJ2-5, with 10 bases matching TRBD2. CDR3 length: 17 residues. Germline V gene sequence: CDR1 MGHDK, CDR2 SYGVNS. V dropped 5 bases and J dropped 2; count of bases not matched to a gene: 11. CDR3 region: CASSPLFLAGEQETQYF. For the CDR3, the DNA is TGTGCCAGCAGTCCCTTGTTCCTAGCGGGAGAGCAAGAGACCCAGTACTTC.

V and J are TRBV11-2 and TRBJ1-4; weak D call: TRBD1 (6 bases). Trimming took 4 bases from V and 0 from J, leaving 9 bases between them. The CDR3 sequence is 15 residues long. The germline V gene encodes CDR1 SGHAT and CDR2 FQNNGV. The CDR3 sequence: CASSSNRATNEKLFF. The CDR3 nucleotides read TGTGCCAGCAGCTCGAACAGGGCAACTAATGAAAAACTGTTTTTT.

V gene TRBV27 combines with J gene TRBJ2-7; D might be TRBD1 (5 bases). With 6 bases removed from V and 3 bases from J, the gap between germline ends came to 12 bases. Germline CDR1 and CDR2: MNHEY and SMNVEV (reference sequence). The CDR3 spans 13 residues. The DNA of the CDR3 is TGTGCCAGCAGCCCAGGGATAGGCTACGAGCAGTACTTC. Amino acids: CASSPGIGYEQYF.

The V and J genes are TRBV28 and TRBJ1-1, with D tentatively TRBD1 (6 bases). The CDR3 runs to 17 residues. V was cut by 9 bases and J by 0 bases, with 23 bases left in between. CDR1 and CDR2 (germline): MDHEN, SYDVKM. The CDR3 DNA reads as TGTGCCAGTCCCGCCACGAGGGGGGGGATAATGAACACTGAAGCTTTCTTT. This sequence encodes CASPATRGGIMNTEAFF.

The genes are TRBV6-1 and TRBJ2-5; a weak D match, TRBD2 (6 bases). This CDR3 region has 14 residues. Trimming cost V 8 bases and J 7 bases, with 20 bases left between them. From germline, CDR1 is MNHNS and CDR2 SASEGT. The CDR3 is CASGRDWLKVTQYF. Written as DNA, the CDR3 is TGTGCCAGCGGGCGGGACTGGCTAAAGGTGACCCAGTACTTC.

The chain uses TRBV7-7 and TRBJ1-5, with D hard to call. V lost 1 base to trimming and J lost 7 bases, with 8 bases between them. In germline, CDR1 is SSHAT, CDR2 FNYEAQ (reference sequence). The CDR3 is 13 residues long. Here the CDR3 DNA reads TGTGCCAGCAGCTTAGACTACGGACAGCCCCAGCATTTT. It is translated as CASSLDYGQPQHF. Supplemented by reference TRBV7-7 and TRBJ1-5, the full variable domain reads GAGVSQSPRYKVTKRGQDVTLRCDPISSHATLYWYQQALGQGPEFLTYFNYEAQPDKSGLPSDRFSAERPEGSISTLTIQRTEQRDSAMYRCASSLDYGQPQHFGDGTRLSIL.

The J gene is TRBJ1-1, the V gene TRBV7-2; perhaps TRBD1 as D (6 bases). The CDR3 extends over 14 amino acids. Looked up from germline, CDR1 is SGHTA and CDR2 is FQGNSA. Trimming took off 5 bases at V and 11 bases at J, with 21 bases between the two ends. The CDR3 coding sequence is TGTGCCAGCAGCACCACGAACGTACGGAGGGGGGCTTTCTTT. Amino acid sequence: CASSTTNVRRGAFF. The full variable domain, with the rest looked up from reference TRBV7-2 and TRBJ1-1, is GAGVSQSPSNKVTEKGKDVELRCDPISGHTALYWYRQSLGQGLEFLIYFQGNSAPDKSGLPSDRFSAERTGGSVSTLTIQRTQQEDSAVYLCASSTTNVRRGAFFGQGTRLTVV.

CDR3 sequence (DNA): TGCGCCAGCAGCTCGACGGTCCAAGAGACCCAGTACTTC. Its protein product is CASSSTVQETQYF. The J gene is TRBJ2-5, the V gene TRBV5-1, with D unclear. CDR1 is SGHRS and CDR2 is YFSETQ in the germline V gene. This CDR3 contains 13 residues. Trimming stripped 3 bases from V and 1 base from J, with 7 bases between.

V and J are TRBV30 and TRBJ1-5; no definite D call. CDR3 size: 15 residues. The V and J ends lost 1 base and 3 bases respectively, with 13 bases between them. CDR1 is GTSNPN and CDR2 is SVGIG in the germline V gene (reference sequence). CDR3 loop: CAWSASVSNNQPQHF. As DNA, the CDR3 is TGTGCCTGGAGTGCTTCTGTCAGTAACAATCAGCCCCAGCATTTT.

V gene TRBV6-4 combines with J gene TRBJ1-6; 10 bases are a match to TRBD1. The V segment lost 3 bases and the J segment 7 bases; nucleotides outside the gene matches: 9. CDR3 size: 17 residues. CDR1 MRHNA and CDR2 SNTAGT come from the germline V gene. The CDR3: CASSEPGQGQWNSPLHF. The DNA of the CDR3 is TGTGCCAGCAGTGAGCCGGGACAGGGGCAATGGAATTCACCCCTCCACTTT.